The rows below give T cell receptor beta chains drawn from one sample of a study of blood T cell repertoires in COVID-19. Measured with immunoSEQ multiplex PCR; TCRdb has only the in-frame clones, and not every one. The data hold 350,000 or so clones, with about nine tenths observed a single time. Sequencing was performed on peripheral blood. These TCRs come from a woman in her fifties or sixties with COVID-19, enrolled during active disease. Each CDR3 is given with its conserved first and last residue. The order of the fields is D gene, clone size, J gene, V gene, CDR3 protein, CDR3 DNA. D genes are given only for firm matches. Clone sizes are given selectively: once, few, many, or a class where the clone is expanded.

.	.	TRBJ2-7	TRBV9	CASSSFQGSIYEQYF	TGTGCCAGCAGCTCCTTTCAGGGTTCTATTTACGAGCAGTACTTC
TRBD1	.	TRBJ1-1	TRBV19	CASRGYGTGTMNTEAFF	TGTGCCAGTAGGGGGTACGGGACAGGGACCATGAACACTGAAGCTTTCTTT
TRBD1	once	TRBJ1-6	TRBV7-6	CASSLVPWTGGDSPLHF	TGTGCCAGCAGCTTAGTCCCATGGACAGGGGGTGATTCACCCCTCCACTTT
TRBD1	once	TRBJ2-2	TRBV28	CASCSSGQASTGELFF	TGTGCCAGCTGTTCCTCGGGACAGGCATCCACCGGGGAGCTGTTTTTT
.	.	TRBJ1-6	TRBV6-2/TRBV6-3	CASSYSWSLQGLHF	TGTGCCAGCAGTTACTCGTGGTCGTTACAGGGCCTCCACTTT
TRBD1	once	TRBJ2-6	TRBV9	CASSDSGTGLSGANVLTF	TGTGCCAGCAGCGACTCCGGGACAGGGCTCTCTGGGGCCAACGTCCTGACTTTC
.	once	TRBJ1-5	TRBV12-2	CASRLALGETGGSNQPQHF	TGTGCAAGTCGCTTAGCGTTAGGGGAAACAGGGGGCAGCAATCAGCCCCAGCATTTT
TRBD1	.	TRBJ1-2	TRBV3-1/TRBV3-2	CASGGQGYGYTF	TGTGCCAGCGGGGGACAGGGGTATGGCTACACCTTC
.	.	TRBJ1-5	TRBV7-9	CASSILNQPQHF	TGTGCCAGCAGCATCCTCAATCAGCCCCAGCATTTT
.	.	TRBJ1-5	TRBV6-6	CASSYGRASNQPQHF	TGTGCCAGCAGTTACGGCAGGGCAAGCAATCAGCCCCAGCATTTT
TRBD1	.	TRBJ2-3	TRBV5-8	CASRFRGQGTDTQYF	TGTGCCAGCAGGTTTCGAGGACAGGGCACAGATACGCAGTATTTT
TRBD2	.	TRBJ2-5	TRBV24-1	CATSGGGETQYF	TGTGCCACCAGCGGGGGAGGGGAGACCCAGTACTTC
.	.	TRBJ1-2	TRBV19	CASSIRGGAYGYTF	TGTGCCAGTAGTATACGAGGGGGAGCCTATGGCTACACCTTC
.	.	TRBJ1-1	TRBV19	CASNRGQNTEAFF	TGTGCCAGTAATCGAGGCCAAAACACTGAAGCTTTCTTT
.	.	TRBJ1-2	TRBV16	CASSQLAGYTF	TGTGCCAGCAGCCAATTAGCTGGCTACACCTTC
.	once	TRBJ2-5	TRBV24-1	CATSDGARETQYF	TGTGCCACCAGTGATGGCGCTAGGGAGACCCAGTACTTC